Presented here are 11 T cell receptor beta chains from one specimen sequenced in a study of T cell changes during pregnancy in multiple sclerosis. The table came from immunoSEQ multiplex PCR; TCRdb's copy has only in-frame clones and leaves some out. The table includes some 94,000 clones, under 95% detected once. Sequenced material: peripheral blood, taken in the first trimester of pregnancy. All receptors come from a female donor in good health, enrolled as a control in a pregnancy study.

This rearrangement joins TRBV7-2 to TRBJ2-2; 11 nucleotides match TRBD1. Germline V gene sequence: CDR1 SGHTA, CDR2 FQGNSA. The CDR3 has 17 residues. After removal of 5 bases from V and 7 bases from J, the junction contained 12 bases not matched to a gene. The CDR3 nucleotides read TGTGCCAGCAGCCCACCCGGGACAGGGGGTAGAGACGGGGAGCTGTTTTTT. Translated, it gives CASSPPGTGGRDGELFF.

The V call is TRBV6-4, the J call TRBJ2-4, with D possibly matching TRBD1 (5 bases). Per the germline V gene, CDR1 is MRHNA and CDR2 is SNTAGT. With 4 bases removed from V and 3 bases from J, the gap between germline ends came to 16 bases. This CDR3 spans 16 amino acids. The CDR3: CASSGRLGVGKNIQYF. The CDR3, as DNA: TGTGCCAGCAGTGGACGCCTAGGGGTGGGCAAAAACATTCAGTACTTC.

The chain joins TRBV15 to TRBJ1-2, with D uncertain. The CDR3 covers 16 residues. In germline, CDR1 is LNHNV, CDR2 YYDKDF (reference sequence). With 0 bases removed from V and 8 bases from J, the gap between germline ends came to 19 bases. CDR3 sequence (DNA): TGTGCCACCAGCAGAGAGGGCTCCACTCCAGTCGGAGGCTACACCTTC. It specifies CATSREGSTPVGGYTF.

This clone has a single count. CDR3 in amino acids: CASSNPGQGSGDTQYF. The CDR3 DNA follows: TGTGCCAGTAGTAACCCCGGACAGGGCTCGGGGGATACGCAGTATTTT. The chain combines TRBV19 with TRBJ2-3; TRBD1 aligns across 8 bases. CDR3 length: 16 amino acids. Trimming took 4 bases from V and 6 from J; bases not matched to a gene: 12. CDR1 and CDR2 (germline): LNHDA, SQIVND (reference sequence).

The CDR3 DNA follows: TGTGCCAGCAGCTTGGGGGACAGCAAAACCAACCCAGCGTCGGAGCAGTACTTC. This gives the protein CASSLGDSKTNPASEQYF. V and J are TRBV5-4 and TRBJ2-7, with 7 positions matching TRBD1. J lost 7 bases, V lost 0 bases, and 19 bases had no gene match. The CDR3 extends over 18 amino acids. Germline assignment: CDR1 SGHNT and CDR2 YYREEE (reference sequence). The full variable domain, in which reference TRBV5-4 and TRBJ2-7 provide the parts outside the CDR3, is ETGVTQSPTHLIKTRGQQVTLRCSSQSGHNTVSWYQQALGQGPQFIFQYYREEENGRGNFPPRFSGLQFPNYSSELNVNALELDDSALYLCASSLGDSKTNPASEQYFGPGTRLTVT.

The chain combines TRBV5-1 with TRBJ2-5; 9 bases line up with TRBD2. The length of the CDR3 is 16 residues. The V gene's germline CDR1 is SGHRS and CDR2 YFSETQ. The trim removed 4 bases at V and 1 base at J, leaving 8 bases unmatched. CDR3 residues: CASSPRGGEVQETQYF. The CDR3 DNA follows: TGCGCCAGCAGCCCTCGCGGGGGGGAAGTCCAAGAGACCCAGTACTTC.

The chain joins TRBV9 to TRBJ1-5; D uncertain. Germline CDR1 is SGDLS and CDR2 is YYNGEE. Trimming left V 3 bases short and J 5 bases short, with 9 bases between. CDR3 length equals 13 residues. The CDR3 is CASSENRDQPQHF. The CDR3 DNA follows: TGTGCCAGCAGCGAAAATCGCGATCAGCCCCAGCATTTT.

V and J are TRBV11-2 and TRBJ1-3; a possible D gene is TRBD1 (6 bases). CDR3 size: 13 residues. Trimming removed 3 bases from V and 4 bases from J, with 7 bases in between. Per germline, CDR1 SGHAT and CDR2 FQNNGV. The CDR3 reads CASSFTGGNTIYF. The CDR3 bases are TGTGCCAGCAGCTTCACAGGGGGAAACACCATATATTTT.

The chain is built from TRBV15 and TRBJ1-2; 9 bases map to TRBD1. With 2 bases clipped from V and 8 bases from J, the junction kept 9 bases outside the gene matches. The CDR3 runs to 15 residues. Germline loops: CDR1 LNHNV, CDR2 YYDKDF (reference sequence). Here the CDR3 reads CATSRTGTGKKGYTF. CDR3 coding DNA: TGTGCCACCAGCAGAACCGGGACAGGGAAAAAAGGCTACACCTTC.

The chain has TRBV28 and TRBJ1-5; D may be TRBD1 (5 bases). With 5 bases removed from V and 5 bases from J, the gap between germline ends came to 19 bases. CDR1 MDHEN and CDR2 SYDVKM come from the germline V gene. This CDR3 has 16 residues. The CDR3, as DNA: TGTGCCAGCAGTACCTGGGACTCCCCGGACCATCAGCCCCAGCATTTT. Translation gives CASSTWDSPDHQPQHF. Complete variable domain (other parts from reference TRBV28 and TRBJ1-5): DVKVTQSSRYLVKRTGEKVFLECVQDMDHENMFWYRQDPGLGLRLIYFSYDVKMKEKGDIPEGYSVSREKKERFSLILESASTNQTSMYLCASSTWDSPDHQPQHFGDGTRLSIL.

The chain carries TRBV4-3 and TRBJ1-4, with D possibly TRBD1 on 5 matching bases. The CDR3 is 20 amino acids. Germline V CDR1 and CDR2: LGHNA, YSLEER. Trimming removed 1 base from V and 0 bases from J, with 21 bases in between. The CDR3 DNA sequence: TGCGCCAGCAGCCAAGTGTGGGGGAGCGGGGGGGTTGCAACTAATGAAAAACTGTTTTTT. Translation: CASSQVWGSGGVATNEKLFF.